The 16 T cell receptor beta chains listed next were all sequenced from one sample in a study of neurological immune-mediated disorders (dated by TCRdb to about 2019). The library relied on 5' RACE. Sequencing used an Illumina HiSeq 2500. In-frame beta chains were kept once TCRdb had trimmed the public reads at Q25 with fastp and called clones with MiXCR. Every entry covers one CDR3 protein and lists the most common genes and DNA from its rows. The sample data list some 56,000 distinct CDR3 sequences, and over 3.5% of these were observed just once. Of the sample, roughly 7.1% is held by the ten largest clones. Material for sequencing was PBMCs. These receptors were obtained from a man between 60 and 75 years old with multiple sclerosis.

This clonotype was seen ten or more times. The J gene is TRBJ2-1, the V gene TRBV11-3; unclear D gene. Germline V CDR1 and CDR2: SGHNT, YENEEA. Trimming removed 1 base from V and 6 bases from J, with 19 bases in between. The CDR3 is made up of 17 amino acids. CDR3 sequence: CASSLGGAAGARNEQFF. The CDR3 nucleotides are TGTGCCAGCAGCTTAGGGGGTGCGGCAGGAGCCCGCAATGAGCAGTTCTTC.

The sample holds many counts of this clonotype. Relative to the germline gene, one junction end is altered; a read error may explain this. The chain couples TRBV7-6 to TRBJ2-1; 12 nucleotides match TRBD1. Germline V gives CDR1 SGHVS, CDR2 FNYEAQ. There are 15 residues in the CDR3. CDR3 sequence reads: CASSLGTGQGAPVRF. The CDR3 DNA reads as TGTGCCAGCAGCTTAGGCACGGGACAGGGGGCTCCGGTAAGGTTC.

This clonotype showed up many times. The J gene is TRBJ2-7, the V gene TRBV7-2; the D is unclear. This CDR3 has 14 amino acids. The ends were cut back, 1 base at V and 4 bases at J, with 11 bases in the middle. CDR1 and CDR2 (germline): SGHTA, FQGNSA. CDR3 coding DNA: TGTGCCAGCAGCTTAGGGCCTGAAGGATACGAGCAGTACTTC. Amino acid sequence: CASSLGPEGYEQYF.

This clonotype has a count of ten or more. This chain joins TRBV12-3 or TRBV12-4 and TRBJ1-4; 8 bases agree with TRBD1. The CDR3 sequence is 14 residues long. The V gene end was trimmed by 6 bases and the J gene end by 6 bases; junction bases not matched to a gene: 6. The CDR3: CASSFDRGDEKLFF. As DNA, the CDR3 is TGTGCCAGCAGCTTCGACAGGGGTGATGAAAAACTGTTTTTT.

Ten or more counts support this clonotype. The chain uses TRBV7-8 and TRBJ2-7, with unresolved D. The CDR3 has 16 amino acids. Germline CDR1 and CDR2: SGHVS and FQNEAQ. The V gene lost 2 bases and the J gene lost 2 bases, with 16 bases spanning the gap. CDR3 DNA: TGTGCCAGCAGCTTACGGTCCGGCCGGAACCCCTACGAGCAGTACTTC. This gives the protein CASSLRSGRNPYEQYF.

This clonotype has a handful of counts. The chain has TRBV20-1 and TRBJ2-1; TRBD1 is a possible D gene (7 bases). This CDR3 contains 13 residues. The germline V gene has CDR1 DFQATT and CDR2 SNEGSKA (reference sequence). The V end lost 2 bases, the J end lost 9 bases, and 14 bases lay between the germline ends. Here the CDR3 reads CSARQGVGGEQFF. In DNA form, the CDR3 reads TGCAGTGCTAGACAGGGGGTGGGAGGTGAGCAGTTCTTC.

This clonotype was picked up many times. The chain combines TRBV5-1 with TRBJ2-1; perhaps TRBD2 as D (6 bases). CDR1 SGHRS and CDR2 YFSETQ come from the germline V gene. V lost 0 bases to trimming and J lost 0 bases, with 16 bases between them. This CDR3 spans 18 amino acids. The CDR3 reads CASSLVGPRGPSYNEQFF. In DNA, the CDR3 is TGCGCCAGCAGCTTGGTCGGCCCGCGGGGCCCCTCCTACAATGAGCAGTTCTTC.

This clonotype was recorded at least ten times. The chain employs TRBV20-1 and TRBJ1-5, with TRBD1 identical over 8 bases. Germline values: CDR1 DFQATT, CDR2 SNEGSKA (reference sequence). The CDR3 contains 12 residues. V dropped 4 bases and J dropped 5; count of bases not matched to a gene: 1. The CDR3 DNA sequence: TGCAGTGCTATACAGGGGGATCAGCCCCAGCATTTT. Its protein product is CSAIQGDQPQHF.

This clonotype was counted ten times or more. The chain uses TRBV12-3 or TRBV12-4 and TRBJ2-5, with 9 positions matching TRBD2. Trimming at V came to 6 bases and at J to 2 bases, leaving 4 bases not matched to a gene. This CDR3 is 14 amino acids long. The CDR3 loop reads CASSRLAAQETQYF. Here the CDR3 DNA reads TGTGCCAGCAGCAGACTAGCGGCTCAAGAGACCCAGTACTTC.

This clonotype appeared many times. The CDR3 DNA sequence: TGTGCCAGCAGCCAAGGAGCAGTGAGGGACAGCTCCTACAATGAGCAGTTCTTC. Translated, it gives CASSQGAVRDSSYNEQFF. This rearrangement joins TRBV14 to TRBJ2-1, with TRBD1 matching 7 bases. The CDR3 is 18 residues long. Germline CDR1 SGHDN, CDR2 FVKESK. Germline trimming cut 1 base from V and 0 bases from J; bases unmatched to any gene: 9.

This clonotype was observed at least ten times. The chain recombines TRBV5-1 with TRBJ2-2; D is uncertain. Germline assignment: CDR1 SGHRS and CDR2 YFSETQ. The CDR3 runs to 16 residues. V was trimmed by 0 bases and J by 6 bases, leaving 15 bases between them. This CDR3 is CASSLVVQKSAGELFF. CDR3 in DNA: TGCGCCAGCAGCTTGGTCGTACAAAAATCTGCCGGGGAGCTGTTTTTT.

The CDR3 DNA follows: TGTGCCAGCAGCCCCAACGGGGGTACTGAAGCTTTCTTT. Translation: CASSPNGGTEAFF. The gene calls are TRBV9 and TRBJ1-1, with a possible D match to TRBD1 (5 bases). The germline V gene has CDR1 SGDLS and CDR2 YYNGEE. The CDR3 is made up of 13 amino acids. Trimming took off 4 bases at V and 5 bases at J, with 12 bases between the two ends.

The CDR3 loop is CASSLAGAYNSPLHF. CDR3 bases: TGTGCCAGCAGCTTAGCCGGCGCGTATAATTCACCCCTCCACTTT. This chain joins TRBV7-9 and TRBJ1-6; D unclear. This CDR3 spans 15 amino acids. CDR1 is SEHNR, CDR2 FQNEAQ, per germline (reference sequence). Trimming left V 0 bases short and J 4 bases short, with 7 bases between.

This clonotype was seen ten or more times. This sequence joins TRBV28 and TRBJ2-2; the match to TRBD2 covers 10 bases. There are 16 residues in the CDR3. The ends lost 2 bases at V and 6 bases at J; junction bases unmatched: 6. Germline V lookup: CDR1 MDHEN, CDR2 SYDVKM. For the CDR3, the DNA is TGTGCCAGCAGTTTAACTACTAGCGGGGACGCCGGGGAGCTGTTTTTT. It is translated as CASSLTTSGDAGELFF.

This clonotype was seen ten or more times. The chain links TRBV7-9 to TRBJ1-1; D remains ambiguous. Looked up from germline, CDR1 is SEHNR and CDR2 is FQNEAQ (reference sequence). V lost 5 bases, J lost 0 bases, and 22 bases lay in between. The CDR3 length is 18 residues. The CDR3 reads CASSHRRAGRDMNTEAFF. As DNA, the CDR3 is TGTGCCAGCAGCCACCGGAGGGCGGGAAGGGATATGAACACTGAAGCTTTCTTT.

This clonotype was detected ten times or more. The gene calls are TRBV6-1 and TRBJ1-1; possible D gene TRBD1, 5 bases. The V gene's germline CDR1 is MNHNS and CDR2 SASEGT. Trimming stripped 7 bases from V and 11 bases from J, with 23 bases between. The CDR3 has 14 amino acids. This chain's CDR3 is CASILGAQGSVAFF. The DNA for the CDR3 is TGTGCCAGCATCCTAGGGGCTCAGGGTTCAGTGGCTTTCTTT.